A selection of T cell receptor beta chains follows, all from one sample in a study of T-cell memory formation after mild COVID-19. In TCRdb, the 5' RACE reads were re-called with MiXCR into one record per CDR3 protein. The sample lists about 440,000 distinct CDR3 sequences, roughly 20% seen once, with around 8.4% in the top ten. Sequenced input: PBMCs or a T cell subset sorted from them (not recorded which). The receptors stem from an adult woman who had mild COVID-19 (a few samples of this study predate the infection). Cell type and time point are not known. CDR3s include the opening cysteine and the closing phenylalanine or tryptophan. The D gene is left open where the match is weak. Size is stated for part of the rows, as once, few or many counts, or as a class when the clone is expanded.

V gene	CDR3 length	clone size	J gene	D gene	CDR3 DNA	CDR3 protein
TRBV10-3	15	NA	TRBJ2-3	TRBD2	TGTGCCATCAGTTATCAGACTAGCTCAGGTGGTGTGCAGTATTTT	CAISYQTSSGGVQYF
TRBV7-2	13	NA	TRBJ2-7	NA	TGTGCCAGCAGCTTAAAAGACAGTCACGAGCAGTACTTC	CASSLKDSHEQYF
TRBV7-9	14	NA	TRBJ2-1	TRBD1	TGTGCCAGCAGCTTAGGCCTCACAGGGGATGAGCAGTTCTTC	CASSLGLTGDEQFF
TRBV6-1	14	NA	TRBJ2-5	TRBD1	TGTGCCAGCAGACTTGACAGGGGGCGACAGACCCAGTACTTC	CASRLDRGRQTQYF
TRBV6-6	14	NA	TRBJ2-7	TRBD2	TGTGCCAGCCGAGCCCGCGGACTAGCAGACGGGCAGTACTTC	CASRARGLADGQYF
TRBV24-1	19	NA	TRBJ2-5	TRBD2	TGTGCCACCAGTGACGCCACCGGGACTAGCGGGGGCCTTCAAGAGACCCAGTACTTC	CATSDATGTSGGLQETQYF
TRBV20-1	14	once	TRBJ1-1	TRBD1	TGCAGTGCTAGACCTGCAGGGGGTAGGACTGAAGCTTTCTTT	CSARPAGGRTEAFF
TRBV29-1	12	NA	TRBJ2-5	TRBD1	TGCAGCGTCGAGGACAGGGGCGAGACCCAGTACTTC	CSVEDRGETQYF
TRBV5-4	19	NA	TRBJ2-6	NA	TGTGCCAGCAGCTTGGGAAATGCGGGACTCAGCTCTGGGGCCAACGTCCTGACTTTC	CASSLGNAGLSSGANVLTF
TRBV12-3/TRBV12-4	17	few	TRBJ2-1	TRBD2	TGTGCCAGCAGTTCCGTACCGGGGCTAGCGGGGGCCCAAAGGCTGTTCTTC	CASSSVPGLAGAQRLFF
TRBV13	15	NA	TRBJ2-7	NA	TGTGCCAGCAGCTTAATGTCGAAGCGGTCCTACGAGCAGTACTTC	CASSLMSKRSYEQYF
TRBV9	14	NA	TRBJ1-2	NA	TGTGCCAGCAGCGTAGGATCGGGAGGCTATGGCTACACCTTC	CASSVGSGGYGYTF
TRBV4-3	15	few	TRBJ2-1	NA	TGCGCCAGCAGCCAAGACTGGGGGGTATACAATGAGCAGTTCTTC	CASSQDWGVYNEQFF
TRBV12-3/TRBV12-4	14	few	TRBJ2-5	NA	TGTGCCAGCAGCCGTCCCTTCGGCGGGGAGACCCAGTACTTC	CASSRPFGGETQYF
TRBV7-8	16	few	TRBJ2-7	NA	TGTGCCAGCAGCTCATCCTATGGATCGCCTTCCTACGAGCAGTACTTC	CASSSSYGSPSYEQYF
TRBV27	18	few	TRBJ2-6	TRBD1	TGTGCCAGCAGACTAGGGACAGGGGCTTTCTCTGGGGCCAACGTCCTGACTTTC	CASRLGTGAFSGANVLTF
TRBV7-8	16	few	TRBJ2-3	TRBD2	TGTGCCAGCAGCCCCCGTCCGGGGGGACTCACAGATACGCAGTATTTT	CASSPRPGGLTDTQYF
TRBV20-1	13	NA	TRBJ1-2	NA	TGCAGTGCTGAAACAGGGATGGAGCCGGTCTACACCTTC	CSAETGMEPVYTF
TRBV14	15	NA	TRBJ2-7	NA	TGTGCCAGCAGCCAAGGCTCCGCAACTTACAACGAGCAGTACTTC	CASSQGSATYNEQYF
TRBV11-3	18	NA	TRBJ2-7	TRBD2	TGTGCCAGCAGCTTACTGGGACTAGCGGTATCAAGCTCCTACGAGCAGTACTTC	CASSLLGLAVSSSYEQYF
TRBV7-6	14	few	TRBJ2-5	TRBD2	TGTGCCAGCAGCTCAGCGGGAGAATTAGAGACCCAGTACTTC	CASSSAGELETQYF
TRBV24-1	14	many	TRBJ2-7	NA	TGTGCCACCAGTCGGGCAGGGGGGACGGACGAGCAGTACTTC	CATSRAGGTDEQYF
TRBV6-6	13	few	TRBJ1-2	NA	TGTGCCAGCAGTTACTTGGGTGGGGATGGCTACACCTTC	CASSYLGGDGYTF
TRBV27	18	once	TRBJ2-7	NA	TGTGCCAGCAGTTTACGGCCCCCTGAGGGGTCCCTCTCCTACGAGCAGTACTTC	CASSLRPPEGSLSYEQYF
TRBV29-1	16	few	TRBJ2-2	NA	TGCAGCGTTGAAAATTTGGGTAACGTTGGCACCGGGGAGCTGTTTTTT	CSVENLGNVGTGELFF
TRBV5-4	13	NA	TRBJ1-1	NA	TGTGCCAGCAGTTGGATACCCGCCACTGAAGCTTTCTTT	CASSWIPATEAFF
TRBV2	16	NA	TRBJ2-1	NA	TGTGCCAGCAGTGTCAGAGCAGCTAAGTCCTACAATGAGCAGTTCTTC	CASSVRAAKSYNEQFF
TRBV24-1	16	few	TRBJ2-1	TRBD1	TGTGCCACCAGTGATTTGCTCGGGACAGGGGGTAATGAGCAGTTCTTC	CATSDLLGTGGNEQFF
TRBV6-2/TRBV6-3	12	NA	TRBJ2-3	NA	TGTGCCAGCAGCCTAGCCCAGAGGGCGCAGTATTTT	CASSLAQRAQYF
TRBV2	14	medium-sized	TRBJ1-2	NA	TGTGCCAGCACCATGACAGCCTCGTCCTATGGCTACACCTTC	CASTMTASSYGYTF
TRBV10-2	14	few	TRBJ2-1	NA	TGCGCCAGCAGTGAGTCTATCTCCTACAATGAGCAGTTCTTC	CASSESISYNEQFF
TRBV20-1	13	NA	TRBJ1-5	NA	TGCAGTGCCGGGAGTGTGCCGAGTCAGCCCCAGCATTTT	CSAGSVPSQPQHF
TRBV24-1	12	NA	TRBJ2-5	NA	TGTGCCACCGGGACGGGACAAGAGACCCAGTACTTC	CATGTGQETQYF
TRBV11-3	15	NA	TRBJ2-3	NA	TGTGCCAGCAAGACGGGCGGGACTGGTACAGATACGCAGTATTTT	CASKTGGTGTDTQYF
TRBV5-5	15	few	TRBJ2-5	NA	TGTGCCAGCAGCTTGGGGACATCCACGCGAGAGACCCAGTACTTC	CASSLGTSTRETQYF
TRBV9	16	NA	TRBJ2-2	TRBD2	TGTGCCAGCAGCGTCAGCGGGGGGACCAACACCGGGGAGCTGTTTTTT	CASSVSGGTNTGELFF
TRBV4-3	19	NA	TRBJ1-1	TRBD1	TGCGCCAGCAGCCAAGGGCGCAGGGGGCGCGGAGGGATGAACACTGAAGCTTTCTTT	CASSQGRRGRGGMNTEAFF
TRBV7-9	14	once	TRBJ2-3	NA	TGTGCCGGCAAGGGGGGGGAGACCAAAGATACGCAGTATTTT	CAGKGGETKDTQYF
TRBV20-1	13	NA	TRBJ2-4	NA	TGCAGTGCTCACGGGCAGACTAAAAACATTCAGTACTTC	CSAHGQTKNIQYF
TRBV4-3	18	NA	TRBJ2-7	TRBD2	TGCGCCAGCAGCCAAGATCAAGGTGCCCTAGCGGGCCTCTACGAGCAGTACTTC	CASSQDQGALAGLYEQYF
TRBV29-1	13	NA	TRBJ1-1	TRBD1	TGCAGCGGGGGGGACAGGGCGAACACTGAAGCTTTCTTT	CSGGDRANTEAFF
TRBV7-6	12	few	TRBJ2-3	TRBD2	TGTGCCAGCAGCCCGGTGGGGGGGACGCAGTATTTT	CASSPVGGTQYF
TRBV24-1	15	NA	TRBJ2-7	TRBD1	TGTGCCACCAGTGACTCCGGACAGGGCGCCTACGAGCAGTACTTC	CATSDSGQGAYEQYF
TRBV7-3	16	NA	TRBJ2-6	TRBD1	TGTGCCAGCAGCTTAAAAGGGGGCACTGGGGCCAACGTCCTGACTTTC	CASSLKGGTGANVLTF
TRBV7-2	14	many	TRBJ2-1	NA	TGTGCCAGCAGTTTTGTAGGCCCGGCCAATGAGCAGTTCTTC	CASSFVGPANEQFF
TRBV29-1	15	NA	TRBJ2-3	NA	TGCAGCGTAGCCCGGGTGGGACAAAGCACAGATACGCAGTATTTT	CSVARVGQSTDTQYF
TRBV29-1	16	few	TRBJ2-3	TRBD2	TGCAGCGTTGGGGCGGGAGACCGGGCTCTGGCAGATACGCAGTATTTT	CSVGAGDRALADTQYF
TRBV19	14	NA	TRBJ2-5	NA	TGTGCCAGTAGTATTGGGGGAGGTAGAGAGACCCAGTACTTC	CASSIGGGRETQYF
TRBV29-1	13	NA	TRBJ2-7	TRBD2	TGCAGCGTCCTTTCGGATAAGCGGGAGGTCCAATACTTC	CSVLSDKREVQYF
TRBV7-9	15	NA	TRBJ2-3	NA	TGTGCCAGCAGCTTAGCGGGCGGCGAACAGGGTACGCAGTATTTT	CASSLAGGEQGTQYF
TRBV7-8	15	few	TRBJ1-1	TRBD1	TGTGCCAGCAGCCCAGACAGGGTAGCTCACACTGAAGCTTTCTTT	CASSPDRVAHTEAFF
TRBV13	15	NA	TRBJ2-3	TRBD2	TGTGCCAGCAGCCCCGAGCGGGGGGGCCGCAATACGCAGTATTTT	CASSPERGGRNTQYF
TRBV12-3/TRBV12-4	16	NA	TRBJ1-5	TRBD1	TGTGCCAGCAGTTCCGGCGCAGGGGGCCTGGGGCAGCCCCAGCATTTT	CASSSGAGGLGQPQHF